This T cell receptor (beta chain) emerged from a study of blood T cell repertoires in COVID-19 (dated by TCRdb to about 2020). With respect to the entire study: Samples covering the acute and convalescent phases of COVID-19 were provided by collaborators in the United States, Italy and Spain. Nearly every sample came with metadata listing a de-identified subject ID, COVID-19 status, age in years and sex. Where available, HLA class I and class II types were taken from metadata supplied by the sample provider and were not determined by assay-based typing. The repertoires were released in a freely available public database meant as a resource for research on the immune response to SARS-CoV-2. The prospective study material was composed of cDNA or gDNA derived from T cells, B-cell-depleted T cells, or PBMCs. The samples were drawn from the first 160 participants of the ongoing ImmuneRACE study and from 1,254 subjects provided by 6 global collaborators. Deeply sampled blood TCRbeta repertoires from subjects exposed to, actively infected with, or recovered from COVID-19 were included in the dataset.

Whole blood was collected in K2EDTA tubes by collaborating institutions according to the institutions' own protocols. For TCRbeta analysis, collaborators shipped samples in one of three forms: frozen whole blood, isolated PBMCs, or DNA extracted from either of those sample types. TCRbeta CDR3 regions were amplified from genomic DNA by means of the immunoSEQ Assay, a bias-controlled multiplex PCR. Concerning the study's data processing: The number of nucleated cells in each sample was estimated by amplification of reference gene primers within the assay. Sequence reads were collapsed and filtered to measure the absolute abundance of every unique TCRbeta CDR3 rearrangement. For each sample, productive Simpson clonality was calculated by taking the square root of Simpson's diversity index across productive rearrangements. The table was pulled from immuneACCESS by TCRdb, which kept in-frame rearrangements only. Such tables lose some clones; where checked, under half of the loss comes from unresolved V genes, and the rest has no known cause. V and J calls and clone size are as listed in that table; D and trimming were resolved from the DNA. Recorded for this sample are about 87,000 clones; 75% of them occurred a single time. The top ten constitute approximately 4% of the sample.

Via the germline V gene (reference sequence), CDR1 is LNHDA and CDR2 SQIVND. Relative to germline, V is 3 bases shorter and J is 0 bases shorter, with 9 bases between their ends. The CDR3 runs 15 residues from the cysteine to the phenylalanine. Kept here is only the CDR3 DNA, which spans 45 bases and is read in frame from base 1. Overall results and qualifications from the work: How much clinical and demographic metadata was included differed by source and by participant, and the metadata was provided uncurated.

As to this clone: No cognate antigen has been identified for it. Base qualities are not at hand, and no much larger clone is one base apart.

This receptor was obtained from a woman in her fifties or sixties with acute or convalescent COVID-19. This sequence uses TRBV19 and TRBJ2-1; no D gene is confidently identified. Source material: peripheral blood. CDR3 reads: CASSIDASSYNEQFF. The sequenced DNA: TGTGCCAGTAGTATTGATGCTAGCTCCTACAATGAGCAGTTCTTC.